This TCR beta chain is from a study of T cell changes during pregnancy in multiple sclerosis. The CDR3 is 15 amino acids. Per germline, CDR1 WNHNN and CDR2 SYGVQD (reference sequence). With 8 bases clipped from V and 4 bases from J, the junction kept 13 bases outside the gene matches. Using immunoSEQ multiplex PCR, the repertoire was profiled, and TCRdb retains in-frame clones only, with some absent. The data hold some 110,000 clones, with roughly nine tenths observed a single time. This receptor was identified in a female donor with multiple sclerosis, enrolled in a pregnancy study. The specimen was peripheral blood, collected in the third trimester of pregnancy. The chain combines TRBV10-1 with TRBJ1-2, with TRBD1 identical over 7 bases. This chain's CDR3 is CASSNPTGNFYGYTF. The CDR3 region has the DNA TGCGCCAGCTCTAATCCGACAGGGAACTTCTATGGCTACACCTTC.